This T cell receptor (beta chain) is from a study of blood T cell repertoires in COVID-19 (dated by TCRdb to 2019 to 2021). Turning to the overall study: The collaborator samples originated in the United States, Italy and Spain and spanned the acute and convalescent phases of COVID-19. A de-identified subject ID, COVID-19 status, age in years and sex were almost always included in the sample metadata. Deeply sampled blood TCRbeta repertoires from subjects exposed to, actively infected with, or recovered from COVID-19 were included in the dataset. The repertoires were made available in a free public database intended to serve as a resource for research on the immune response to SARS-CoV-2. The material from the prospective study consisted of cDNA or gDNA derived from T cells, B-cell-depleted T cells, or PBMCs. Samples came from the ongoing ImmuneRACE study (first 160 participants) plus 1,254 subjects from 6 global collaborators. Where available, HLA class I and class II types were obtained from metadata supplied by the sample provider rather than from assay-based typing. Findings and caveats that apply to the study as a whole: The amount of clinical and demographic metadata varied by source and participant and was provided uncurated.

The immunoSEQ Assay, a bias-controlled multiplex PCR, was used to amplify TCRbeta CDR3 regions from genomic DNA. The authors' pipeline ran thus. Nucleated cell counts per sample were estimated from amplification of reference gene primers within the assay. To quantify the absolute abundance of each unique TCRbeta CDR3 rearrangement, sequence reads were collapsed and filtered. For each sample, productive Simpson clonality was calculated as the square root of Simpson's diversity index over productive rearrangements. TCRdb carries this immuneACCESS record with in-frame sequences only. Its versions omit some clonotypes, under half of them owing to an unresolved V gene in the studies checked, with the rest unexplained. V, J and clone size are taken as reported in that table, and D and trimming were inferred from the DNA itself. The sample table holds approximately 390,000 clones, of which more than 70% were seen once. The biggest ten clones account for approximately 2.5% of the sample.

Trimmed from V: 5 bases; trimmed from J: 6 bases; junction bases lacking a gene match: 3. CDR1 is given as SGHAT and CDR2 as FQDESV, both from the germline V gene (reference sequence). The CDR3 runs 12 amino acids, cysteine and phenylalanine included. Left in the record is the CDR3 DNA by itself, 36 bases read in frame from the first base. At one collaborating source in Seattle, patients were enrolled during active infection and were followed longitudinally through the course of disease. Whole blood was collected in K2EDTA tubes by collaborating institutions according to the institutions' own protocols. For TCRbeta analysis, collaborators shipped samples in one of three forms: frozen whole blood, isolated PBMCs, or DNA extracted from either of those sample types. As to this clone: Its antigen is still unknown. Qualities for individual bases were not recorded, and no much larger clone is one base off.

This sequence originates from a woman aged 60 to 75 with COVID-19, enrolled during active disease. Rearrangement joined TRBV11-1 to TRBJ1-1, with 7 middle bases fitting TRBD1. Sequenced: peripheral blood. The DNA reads TGTGCCAGCAGCCAGGGACAGCCTGAAGCTTTCTTT. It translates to CASSQGQPEAFF.